Sequencing of this T cell receptor beta chain was carried out in a study of cytomegalovirus exposure and HLA in healthy donors. Libraries were prepared by immunoSEQ multiplex PCR; TCRdb keeps only in-frame clonotypes and omits some of them. The sample includes some 170,000 clones, about 87% seen only once; the top ten take 1.4%. The CDR3 has 15 residues. Germline assignment: CDR1 MNHEY and CDR2 SMNVEV (reference sequence). J lost 1 base, V lost 2 bases, and 2 bases had no gene match. The origin of this receptor is a woman aged 25-40 years in good health and CMV-seronegative. Input material: PBMCs. The gene calls are TRBV27 and TRBJ1-5; 7 bases are a match to TRBD1. The CDR3 region is CASSLGTASNQPQHF. DNA of the CDR3: TGTGCCAGCAGTTTAGGGACAGCCAGCAATCAGCCCCAGCATTTT.